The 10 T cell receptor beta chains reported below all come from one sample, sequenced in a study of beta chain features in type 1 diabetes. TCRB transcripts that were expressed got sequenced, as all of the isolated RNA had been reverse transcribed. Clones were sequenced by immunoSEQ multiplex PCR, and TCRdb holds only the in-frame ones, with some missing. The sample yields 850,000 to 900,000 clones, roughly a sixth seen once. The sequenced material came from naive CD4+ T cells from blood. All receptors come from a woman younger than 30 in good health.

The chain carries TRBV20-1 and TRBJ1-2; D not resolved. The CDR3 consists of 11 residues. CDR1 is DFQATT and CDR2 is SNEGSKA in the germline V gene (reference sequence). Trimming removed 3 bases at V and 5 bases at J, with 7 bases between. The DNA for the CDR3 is TGCAGTGCTAGTTCAGAGTATGGCTACACCTTC. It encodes CSASSEYGYTF.

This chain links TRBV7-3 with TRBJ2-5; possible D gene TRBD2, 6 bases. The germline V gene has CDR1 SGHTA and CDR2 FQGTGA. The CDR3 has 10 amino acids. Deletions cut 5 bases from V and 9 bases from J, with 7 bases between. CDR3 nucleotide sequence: TGTGCCAGCAGCCCGGGGGCCCAGTACTTC. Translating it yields CASSPGAQYF. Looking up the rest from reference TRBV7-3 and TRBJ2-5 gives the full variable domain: GAGVSQTPSNKVTEKGKYVELRCDPISGHTALYWYRQSLGQGPEFLIYFQGTGAADDSGLPNDRFFAVRPEGSVSTLKIQRTERGDSAVYLCASSPGAQYFGPGTRLLVL.

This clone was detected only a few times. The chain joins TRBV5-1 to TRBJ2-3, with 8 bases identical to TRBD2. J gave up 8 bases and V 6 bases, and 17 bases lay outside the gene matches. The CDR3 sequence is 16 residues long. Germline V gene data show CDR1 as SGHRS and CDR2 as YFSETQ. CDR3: CASTPSGAGGTGTQYF. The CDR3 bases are TGCGCCAGCACCCCGTCGGGGGCGGGAGGAACGGGTACGCAGTATTTT.

Written as DNA, the CDR3 is TGTGCCACCGGACTAGCGGGCATAAGTGAGCAGTTCTTC. Translation: CATGLAGISEQFF. This sequence joins TRBV15 and TRBJ2-1; 11 positions match TRBD2. V shed 8 bases, J shed 9 bases, and the junction held 6 bases outside the gene matches. Germline lookup yields CDR1 LNHNV and CDR2 YYDKDF (reference sequence). This CDR3 is built from 13 residues.

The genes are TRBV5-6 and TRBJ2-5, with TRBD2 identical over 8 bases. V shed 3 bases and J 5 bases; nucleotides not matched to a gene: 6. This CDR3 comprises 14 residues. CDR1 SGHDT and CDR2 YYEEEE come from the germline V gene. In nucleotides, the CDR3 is TGTGCCAGCAGCTCCAGGACTAGCCGGGAGACCCAGTACTTC. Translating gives CASSSRTSRETQYF.

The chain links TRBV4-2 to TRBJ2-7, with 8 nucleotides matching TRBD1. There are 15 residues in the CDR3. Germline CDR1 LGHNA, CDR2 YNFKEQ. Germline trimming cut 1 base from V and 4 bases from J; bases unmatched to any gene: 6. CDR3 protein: CASSQGRTGLYEQYF. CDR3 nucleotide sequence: TGTGCCAGCAGCCAAGGGAGGACAGGGCTATACGAGCAGTACTTC.

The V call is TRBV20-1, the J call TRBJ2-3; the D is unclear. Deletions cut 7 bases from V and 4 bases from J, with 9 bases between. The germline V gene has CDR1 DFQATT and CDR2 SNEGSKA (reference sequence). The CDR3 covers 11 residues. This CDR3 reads CSGMSADTQYF. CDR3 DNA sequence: TGCAGTGGAATGAGTGCAGATACGCAGTATTTT.

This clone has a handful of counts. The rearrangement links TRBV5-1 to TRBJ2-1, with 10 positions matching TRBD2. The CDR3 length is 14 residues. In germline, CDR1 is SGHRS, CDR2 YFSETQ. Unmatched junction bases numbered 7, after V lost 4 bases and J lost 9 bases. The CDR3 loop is CASSPAGGRGEQFF. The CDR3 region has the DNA TGCGCCAGCAGCCCAGCGGGAGGGCGGGGTGAGCAGTTCTTC.

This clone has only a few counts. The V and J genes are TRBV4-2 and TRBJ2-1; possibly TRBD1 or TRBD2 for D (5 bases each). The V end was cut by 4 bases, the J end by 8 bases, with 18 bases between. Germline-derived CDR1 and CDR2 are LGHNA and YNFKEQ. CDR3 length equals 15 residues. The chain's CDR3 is CASSPGRASADEQFF. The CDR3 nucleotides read TGTGCCAGCAGCCCGGGACGAGCCAGCGCCGATGAGCAGTTCTTC.

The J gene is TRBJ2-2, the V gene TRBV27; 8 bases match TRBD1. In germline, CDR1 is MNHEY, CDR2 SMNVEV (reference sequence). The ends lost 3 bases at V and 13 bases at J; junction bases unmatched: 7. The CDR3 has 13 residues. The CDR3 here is CASSLFAGQGLFF. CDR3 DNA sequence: TGTGCCAGCAGTTTGTTCGCCGGACAGGGGCTGTTTTTT.